This T cell receptor (beta chain) was sequenced in a study of blood T cell repertoires in COVID-19. The wider study: Some COVID-19 samples were acute and others convalescent; all came from the United States, Italy and Spain. T cells, B-cell-depleted T cells, or PBMCs supplied cDNA or gDNA.

Original analysis: Scientists estimated how many nucleated cells there were by amplifying reference gene primers. Only in-frame clones appear in the TCRdb table, and some are missing; sequencing was by immunoSEQ multiplex PCR. D and trimming were read from the DNA, whereas the V and J calls and clone size are those reported in that table. The sample carries about 280,000 clones, 70% to 90% recorded once. V lost 4 bases, J lost 4 bases, and 13 bases lay in between. This CDR3 has 14 residues. In germline, CDR1 is MNHEY, CDR2 SMNVEV (reference sequence). The sequence derives from a man between 18 and 35 years old with active or convalescent COVID-19. The sequencing input was peripheral blood. V is TRBV27 and J is TRBJ1-2, with D maybe TRBD1 (5 bases). Here the CDR3 DNA reads TGTGCCAGCAGTTATAGGGGAATGACCTATGGCTACACCTTC. This encodes CASSYRGMTYGYTF.